The clone carrying this TCR beta chain was counted many times. The antigen is not known. Indicated time point: longitudinal time-point 3. The data stem from a study of neurological immune-mediated disorders. V gave up 5 bases and J gave up 6 bases; unmatched junction bases: 9. CDR1 is SGHTA and CDR2 is FQGTGA in the germline V gene. This CDR3 is 15 amino acids long. Findings of the study overall: The absence of shared CDR3 amino acid sequences among expanded clones across subjects suggests private repertoires in all groups.

By 5'RACE with 10-nucleotide random UMIs, the cDNA was made. TCRdb re-derived calls from the 5' RACE reads in MiXCR, one entry per CDR3 protein. The table has some 55,000 distinct CDR3 sequences, 7% to 10% seen once. This TCR came from a woman aged 40-49 years in good health. The rearrangement links TRBV7-3 to TRBJ2-1; TRBD2 matches 8 bases. Sequences were obtained from PBMCs. CDR3 bases: TGTGCCAGCAGCCCCTTTTCGGGGGGGCGCAATGAGCAGTTCTTC. The encoded protein is CASSPFSGGRNEQFF.